The 13 T cell receptor beta chains below come from one sample, sequenced in a study of blood T cell repertoires in COVID-19. The method was immunoSEQ multiplex PCR; TCRdb's version includes in-frame clones alone and lacks a portion of them. The repertoire has approximately 300,000 clones, 70% to 90% of them found once; the top ten carry around 3.5%. Sequencing input: peripheral blood. These receptors came from a woman aged 40 to 49 with acute or convalescent COVID-19.

The rearrangement links TRBV6-7 to TRBJ2-7, with a tentative D call TRBD2 (6 bases). TRBV6-7 carries the ORF label, with uncertain function. There are 15 residues in the CDR3. Between the trimmed V and J ends, which lost 6 bases and 0 bases, there was a span of 15 bases. In DNA form, the CDR3 reads TGTGCCAGCAGCTCTCGGGACTTCGGCTCCTACGAGCAGTACGTC. The encoded protein is CASSSRDFGSYEQYV.

The gene calls are TRBV2 and TRBJ1-4; D call uncertain. Per the germline V gene, CDR1 is SNHLY and CDR2 is FYNNEI. This CDR3 contains 12 residues. Trimming removed 3 bases from V and 13 bases from J, with 12 bases in between. CDR3 protein: CASSDSHLGLFF. The CDR3 coding sequence is TGTGCCAGCAGTGATTCCCACCTAGGACTGTTTTTT.

This clone occurred a few times. The rearrangement uses TRBV5-6 and TRBJ1-5; 7 bases are shared with TRBD1. Germline assignment: CDR1 SGHDT and CDR2 YYEEEE. The length of the CDR3 is 15 residues. The V segment lost 3 bases and the J segment 0 bases; nucleotides outside the gene matches: 3. The CDR3: CASSSQGVSNQPQHF. CDR3 in DNA: TGTGCCAGCAGCTCCCAGGGGGTTAGCAATCAGCCCCAGCATTTT.

This sequence joins TRBV7-9 and TRBJ2-3, with a tentative D call TRBD2 (6 bases). This CDR3 is built from 16 residues. Germline CDR1 SEHNR, CDR2 FQNEAQ (reference sequence). V was trimmed by 5 bases and J by 7 bases, leaving 22 bases between them. The CDR3 DNA is TGTGCCAGCAGCCCCCTCGGGGCGGGGACCCTCAATACGCAGTATTTT. Protein product: CASSPLGAGTLNTQYF.

The rearrangement links TRBV6-6 to TRBJ1-1, with D possibly being TRBD1 (6 bases). Germline lookup yields CDR1 MNHNY and CDR2 SVGAGI (reference sequence). CDR3 length: 14 amino acids. V was shortened by 6 bases and J by 0 bases, with 11 bases between the two germline ends. The CDR3 coding sequence is TGTGCCAGCAGAAGCGGGGGCCTGAACACTGAAGCTTTCTTT. Its translation: CASRSGGLNTEAFF.

The chain joins TRBV20-1 to TRBJ1-2, with D unresolved. This CDR3 is 11 amino acids long. CDR1 is DFQATT and CDR2 is SNEGSKA in the germline V gene (reference sequence). Trimming cost V 5 bases and J 8 bases, with 12 bases left between them. This CDR3 is CSAQIVGGYTF. The CDR3 DNA follows: TGCAGTGCTCAAATTGTCGGGGGCTACACCTTC.

This clone was counted once. The V gene is TRBV6-5, the J gene TRBJ2-3; 7 bases align to TRBD2. Germline V gene lookup returns CDR1 MNHEY and CDR2 SVGAGI. V shed 6 bases, J shed 2 bases, and the junction held 8 bases outside the gene matches. CDR3 length equals 15 residues. The CDR3 nucleotides read TGTGCCAGCAGGCCCGGCCTAGCGGACACAGATACGCAGTATTTT. Translation gives CASRPGLADTDTQYF.

The chain uses TRBV5-1 and TRBJ1-6; D not resolved. Germline lookup yields CDR1 SGHRS and CDR2 YFSETQ. Trimming removed 0 bases at V and 0 bases at J, with 10 bases between. The CDR3 is made up of 17 amino acids. This CDR3 is CASSLAGLSSYNSPLHF. DNA of the CDR3: TGCGCCAGCAGCTTGGCAGGTCTGAGCTCCTATAATTCACCCCTCCACTTT.

The CDR3 DNA reads as TGTGCCAGCAGTTTATGGGCGCAGGGAACGCCCTACACCTTC. Residues: CASSLWAQGTPYTF. This sequence joins TRBV27 and TRBJ1-2; the D gene is possibly TRBD1 (5 bases). CDR1 is MNHEY and CDR2 is SMNVEV in the germline V gene (reference sequence). Between the trimmed V and J ends, which lost 1 base and 10 bases, there was a span of 16 bases. This CDR3 has 14 residues.

The V call is TRBV18, the J call TRBJ1-6; D might be TRBD1 (6 bases). The CDR3 is made up of 15 amino acids. Trimming took off 1 base at V and 9 bases at J, with 13 bases between the two ends. The germline CDR1 and CDR2 sequences are KGHSH and LQKENI. CDR3 amino acids: CASSPRGGLSSPLHF. CDR3 nucleotide sequence: TGTGCCAGCTCACCACGCGGGGGGCTTAGTTCACCCCTCCACTTT.

The chain links TRBV10-3 to TRBJ1-1, with 10 bases identical to TRBD1. Germline V gene data show CDR1 as ENHRY and CDR2 as SYGVKD. Germline trimming cut 5 bases from V and 1 base from J; bases unmatched to any gene: 10. This CDR3 is built from 17 residues. The CDR3 DNA reads TGTGCCATCAGTACATCCTGGGACAGGGGCACGAACACTGAAGCTTTCTTT. It specifies CAISTSWDRGTNTEAFF.

This sequence joins TRBV19 and TRBJ1-5; D remains ambiguous. The V end lost 0 bases, the J end lost 7 bases, and 7 bases lay between the germline ends. The CDR3 runs to 13 residues. In germline, CDR1 is LNHDA, CDR2 SQIVND (reference sequence). The CDR3 spells CASSIDRHQPQHF. As DNA, the CDR3 is TGTGCCAGTAGTATAGATCGACACCAGCCCCAGCATTTT. The variable domain in full, with the rest retrieved from reference TRBV19 and TRBJ1-5, is DGGITQSPKYLFRKEGQNVTLSCEQNLNHDAMYWYRQDPGQGLRLIYYSQIVNDFQKGDIAEGYSVSREKKESFPLTVTSAQKNPTAFYLCASSIDRHQPQHFGDGTRLSIL.

The J gene is TRBJ2-7, the V gene TRBV2, with D possibly being TRBD2 (5 bases). In germline, CDR1 is SNHLY, CDR2 FYNNEI. V dropped 4 bases and J dropped 0 bases, with 13 bases sitting between them. This CDR3 region has 15 residues. CDR3 loop: CASSVGLLRSYEQYV. The CDR3 DNA reads TGTGCCAGCAGTGTTGGACTCCTCCGCTCCTACGAGCAGTACGTC.